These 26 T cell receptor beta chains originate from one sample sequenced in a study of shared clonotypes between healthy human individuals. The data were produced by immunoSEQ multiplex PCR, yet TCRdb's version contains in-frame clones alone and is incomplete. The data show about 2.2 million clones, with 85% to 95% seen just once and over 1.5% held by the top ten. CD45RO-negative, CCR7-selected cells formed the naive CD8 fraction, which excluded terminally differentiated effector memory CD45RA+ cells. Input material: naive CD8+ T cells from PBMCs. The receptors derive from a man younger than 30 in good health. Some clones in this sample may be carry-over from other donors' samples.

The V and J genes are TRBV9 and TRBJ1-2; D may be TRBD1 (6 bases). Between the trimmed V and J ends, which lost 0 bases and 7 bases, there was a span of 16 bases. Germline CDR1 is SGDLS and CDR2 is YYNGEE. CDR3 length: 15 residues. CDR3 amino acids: CASSVEGGPRVGYTF. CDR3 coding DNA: TGTGCCAGCAGCGTAGAGGGGGGGCCGCGAGTTGGCTACACCTTC.

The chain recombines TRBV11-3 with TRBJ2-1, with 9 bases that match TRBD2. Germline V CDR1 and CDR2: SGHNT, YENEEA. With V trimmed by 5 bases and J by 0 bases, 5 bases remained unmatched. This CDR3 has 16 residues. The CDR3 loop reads CASSPSSGSSYNEQFF. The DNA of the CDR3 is TGTGCCAGCAGCCCAAGTAGCGGGAGCTCCTACAATGAGCAGTTCTTC. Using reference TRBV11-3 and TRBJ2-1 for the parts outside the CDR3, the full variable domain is EAGVVQSPRYKIIEKKQPVAFWCNPISGHNTLYWYLQNLGQGPELLIRYENEEAVDDSQLPKDRFSAERLKGVDSTLKIQPAELGDSAVYLCASSPSSGSSYNEQFFGPGTRLTVL.

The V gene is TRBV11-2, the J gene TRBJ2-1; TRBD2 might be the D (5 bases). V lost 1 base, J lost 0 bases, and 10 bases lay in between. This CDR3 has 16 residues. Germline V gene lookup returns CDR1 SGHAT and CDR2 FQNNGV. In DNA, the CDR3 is TGTGCCAGCAGCTTAGCGGGATTAAGCTCCTACAATGAGCAGTTCTTC. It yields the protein CASSLAGLSSYNEQFF.

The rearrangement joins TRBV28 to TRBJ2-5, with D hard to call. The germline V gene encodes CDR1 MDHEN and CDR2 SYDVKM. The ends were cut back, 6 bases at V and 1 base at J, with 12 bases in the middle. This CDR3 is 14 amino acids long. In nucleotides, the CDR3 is TGTGCCAGCAGCCTTGAATCTCTCCAAGAGACCCAGTACTTC. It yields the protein CASSLESLQETQYF.

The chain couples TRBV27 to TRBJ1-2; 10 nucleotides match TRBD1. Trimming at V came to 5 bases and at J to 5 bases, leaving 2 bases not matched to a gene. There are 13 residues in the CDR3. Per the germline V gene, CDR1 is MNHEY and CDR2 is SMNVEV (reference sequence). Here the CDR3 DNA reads TGTGCCAGCAGTGGGGACAGGGGATATGGCTACACCTTC. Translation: CASSGDRGYGYTF.

As DNA, the CDR3 is TGTGCCAGCCCGGGACAGGGGAGGGGAAGCAATCAGCCCCAGCATTTT. Encoded protein: CASPGQGRGSNQPQHF. The chain couples TRBV19 to TRBJ1-5, with TRBD1 matching over 10 bases. J was trimmed by 1 base and V by 9 bases; bases with no gene match: 9. This CDR3 has 16 amino acids. Germline V gives CDR1 LNHDA, CDR2 SQIVND (reference sequence).

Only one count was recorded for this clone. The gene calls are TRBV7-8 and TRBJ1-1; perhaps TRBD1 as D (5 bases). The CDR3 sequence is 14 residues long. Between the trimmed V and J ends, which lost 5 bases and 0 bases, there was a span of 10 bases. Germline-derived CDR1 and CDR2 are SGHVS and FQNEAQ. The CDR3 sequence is CASSRETVNTEAFF. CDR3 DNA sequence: TGTGCCAGCAGCCGAGAGACAGTGAACACTGAAGCTTTCTTT.

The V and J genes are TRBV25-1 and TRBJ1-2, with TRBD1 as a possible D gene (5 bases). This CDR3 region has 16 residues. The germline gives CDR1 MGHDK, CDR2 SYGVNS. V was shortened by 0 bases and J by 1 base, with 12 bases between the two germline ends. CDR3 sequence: CASSEYEGTDNYGYTF. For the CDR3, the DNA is TGTGCCAGCAGTGAATATGAGGGGACTGATAACTATGGCTACACCTTC.

The CDR3 spells CASSPGQTPNEKLFF. The CDR3 nucleotides are TGTGCCAGCAGTCCCGGACAGACCCCTAATGAAAAACTGTTTTTT. The V call is TRBV27, the J call TRBJ1-4, with D maybe TRBD1 (6 bases). Germline lookup yields CDR1 MNHEY and CDR2 SMNVEV (reference sequence). This CDR3 spans 15 amino acids. V was trimmed by 5 bases and J by 3 bases, leaving 13 bases between them. The full variable domain, its missing parts supplied by reference TRBV27 and TRBJ1-4, is EAQVTQNPRYLITVTGKKLTVTCSQNMNHEYMSWYRQDPGLGLRQIYYSMNVEVTDKGDVPEGYKVSRKEKRNFPLILESPSPNQTSLYFCASSPGQTPNEKLFFGSGTQLSVL.

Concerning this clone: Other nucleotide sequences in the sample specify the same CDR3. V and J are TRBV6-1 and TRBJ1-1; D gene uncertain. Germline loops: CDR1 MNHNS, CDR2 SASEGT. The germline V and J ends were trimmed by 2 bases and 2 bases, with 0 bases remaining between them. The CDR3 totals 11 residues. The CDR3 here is CASSENTEAFF. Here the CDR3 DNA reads TGTGCCAGCAGTGAAAACACTGAAGCTTTCTTT.

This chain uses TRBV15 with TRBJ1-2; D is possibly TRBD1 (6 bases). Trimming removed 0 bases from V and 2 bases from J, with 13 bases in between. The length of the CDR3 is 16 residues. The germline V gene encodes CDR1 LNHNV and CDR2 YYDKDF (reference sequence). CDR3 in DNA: TGTGCCACCAGCAGAGAAAGGGGGGGATTCAACTATGGCTACACCTTC. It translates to CATSRERGGFNYGYTF.

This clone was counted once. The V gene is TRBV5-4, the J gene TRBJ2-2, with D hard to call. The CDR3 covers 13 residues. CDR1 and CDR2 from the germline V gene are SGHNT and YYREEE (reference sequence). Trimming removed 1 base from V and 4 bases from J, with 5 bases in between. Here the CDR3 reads CASSLIVTGELFF. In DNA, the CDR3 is TGTGCCAGCAGCTTGATCGTCACCGGGGAGCTGTTTTTT. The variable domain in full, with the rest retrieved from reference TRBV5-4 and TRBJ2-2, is ETGVTQSPTHLIKTRGQQVTLRCSSQSGHNTVSWYQQALGQGPQFIFQYYREEENGRGNFPPRFSGLQFPNYSSELNVNALELDDSALYLCASSLIVTGELFFGEGSRLTVL.

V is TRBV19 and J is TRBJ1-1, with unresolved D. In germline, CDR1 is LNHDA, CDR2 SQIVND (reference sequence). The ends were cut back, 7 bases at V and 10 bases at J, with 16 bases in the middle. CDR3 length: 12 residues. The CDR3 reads CASTPGLLGAFF. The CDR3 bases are TGTGCCAGTACCCCCGGGCTTCTAGGAGCTTTCTTT. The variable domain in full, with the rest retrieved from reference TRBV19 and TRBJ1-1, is DGGITQSPKYLFRKEGQNVTLSCEQNLNHDAMYWYRQDPGQGLRLIYYSQIVNDFQKGDIAEGYSVSREKKESFPLTVTSAQKNPTAFYLCASTPGLLGAFFGQGTRLTVV.

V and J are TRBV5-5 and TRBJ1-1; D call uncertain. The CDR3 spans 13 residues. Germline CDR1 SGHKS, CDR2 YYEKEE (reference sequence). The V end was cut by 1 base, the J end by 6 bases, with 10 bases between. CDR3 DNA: TGTGCCAGCAGCTTGTTGCAAGGCGCTGAAGCTTTCTTT. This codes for CASSLLQGAEAFF.

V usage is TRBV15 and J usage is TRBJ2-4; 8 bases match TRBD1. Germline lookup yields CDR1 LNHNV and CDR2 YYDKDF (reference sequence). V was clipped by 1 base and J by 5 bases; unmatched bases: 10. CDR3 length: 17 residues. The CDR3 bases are TGTGCCACCAGCAGAGCCCGTACCCACAGGGGGGAAAACATTCAGTACTTC. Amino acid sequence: CATSRARTHRGENIQYF.

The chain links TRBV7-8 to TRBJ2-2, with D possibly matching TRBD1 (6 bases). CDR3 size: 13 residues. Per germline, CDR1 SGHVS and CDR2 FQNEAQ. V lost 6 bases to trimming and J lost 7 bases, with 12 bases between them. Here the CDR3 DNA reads TGTGCCAGCAGGGAACAGGGCATCGGGGAGCTGTTTTTT. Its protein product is CASREQGIGELFF.

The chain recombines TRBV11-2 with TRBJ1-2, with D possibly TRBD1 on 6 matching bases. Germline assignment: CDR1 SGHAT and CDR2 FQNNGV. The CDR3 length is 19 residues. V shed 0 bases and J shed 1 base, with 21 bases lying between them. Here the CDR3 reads CASSLDDLWGASGNYGYTF. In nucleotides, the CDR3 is TGTGCCAGCAGCTTAGATGACTTATGGGGGGCATCGGGTAACTATGGCTACACCTTC. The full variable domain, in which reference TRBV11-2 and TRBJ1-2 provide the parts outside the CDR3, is EAGVAQSPRYKIIEKRQSVAFWCNPISGHATLYWYQQILGQGPKLLIQFQNNGVVDDSQLPKDRFSAERLKGVDSTLKIQPAKLEDSAVYLCASSLDDLWGASGNYGYTFGSGTRLTVV.

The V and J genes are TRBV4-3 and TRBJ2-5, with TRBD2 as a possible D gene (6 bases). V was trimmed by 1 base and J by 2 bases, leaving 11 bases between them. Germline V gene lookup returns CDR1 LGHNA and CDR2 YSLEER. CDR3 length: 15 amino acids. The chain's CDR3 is CASSQGSAGQETQYF. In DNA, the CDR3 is TGCGCCAGCAGCCAAGGGTCGGCGGGACAAGAGACCCAGTACTTC.

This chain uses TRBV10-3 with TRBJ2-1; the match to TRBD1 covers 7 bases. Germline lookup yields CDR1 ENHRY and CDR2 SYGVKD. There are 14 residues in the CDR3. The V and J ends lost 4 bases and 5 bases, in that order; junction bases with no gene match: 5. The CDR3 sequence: CAISGGTVNNEQFF. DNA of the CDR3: TGTGCCATCAGTGGGGGGACAGTAAACAATGAGCAGTTCTTC.

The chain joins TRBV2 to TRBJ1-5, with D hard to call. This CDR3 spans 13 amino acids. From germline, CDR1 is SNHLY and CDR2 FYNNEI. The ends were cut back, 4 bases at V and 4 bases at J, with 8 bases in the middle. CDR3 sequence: CASSGRKNQPQHF. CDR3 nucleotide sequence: TGTGCCAGCAGTGGACGGAAGAATCAGCCCCAGCATTTT.

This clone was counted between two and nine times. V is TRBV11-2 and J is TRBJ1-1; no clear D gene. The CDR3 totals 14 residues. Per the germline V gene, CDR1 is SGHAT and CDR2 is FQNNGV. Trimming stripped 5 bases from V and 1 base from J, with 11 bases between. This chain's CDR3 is CASSLTLGNTEAFF. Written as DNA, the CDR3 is TGTGCCAGCAGCCTCACGCTAGGGAACACTGAAGCTTTCTTT. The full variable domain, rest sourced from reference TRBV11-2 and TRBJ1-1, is EAGVAQSPRYKIIEKRQSVAFWCNPISGHATLYWYQQILGQGPKLLIQFQNNGVVDDSQLPKDRFSAERLKGVDSTLKIQPAKLEDSAVYLCASSLTLGNTEAFFGQGTRLTVV.

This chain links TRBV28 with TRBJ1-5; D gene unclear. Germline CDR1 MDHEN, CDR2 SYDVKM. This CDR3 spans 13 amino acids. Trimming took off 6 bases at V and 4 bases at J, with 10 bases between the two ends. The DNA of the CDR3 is TGTGCCAGCAGATCAGTGGGGAATCAGCCCCAGCATTTT. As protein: CASRSVGNQPQHF.

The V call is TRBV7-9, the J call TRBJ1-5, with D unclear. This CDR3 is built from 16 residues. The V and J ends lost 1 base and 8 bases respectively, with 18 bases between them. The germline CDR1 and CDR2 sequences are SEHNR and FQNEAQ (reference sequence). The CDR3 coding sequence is TGTGCCAGCAGCTTAGGATCCGATACCCCCGGTGAGCCCCAGCATTTT. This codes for CASSLGSDTPGEPQHF.

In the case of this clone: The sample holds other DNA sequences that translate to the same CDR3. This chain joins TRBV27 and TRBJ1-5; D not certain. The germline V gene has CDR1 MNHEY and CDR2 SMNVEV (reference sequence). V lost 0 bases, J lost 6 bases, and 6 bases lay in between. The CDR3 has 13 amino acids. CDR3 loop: CASSLSGAQPQHF. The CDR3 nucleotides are TGTGCCAGCAGTTTATCAGGAGCTCAGCCCCAGCATTTT.

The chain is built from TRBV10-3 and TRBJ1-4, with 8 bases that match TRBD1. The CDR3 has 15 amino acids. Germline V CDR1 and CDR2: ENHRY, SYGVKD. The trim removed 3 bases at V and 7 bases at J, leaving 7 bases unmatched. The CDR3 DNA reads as TGTGCCATCAGTGAACAGGGGGTTAATGGTGAAAAACTGTTTTTT. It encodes CAISEQGVNGEKLFF.

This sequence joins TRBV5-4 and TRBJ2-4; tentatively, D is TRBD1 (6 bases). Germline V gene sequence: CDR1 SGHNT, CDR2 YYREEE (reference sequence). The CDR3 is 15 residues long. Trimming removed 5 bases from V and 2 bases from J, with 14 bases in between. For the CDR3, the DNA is TGTGCCAGCAGGAAGGGGGAGAATCCCAAAAACATTCAGTACTTC. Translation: CASRKGENPKNIQYF. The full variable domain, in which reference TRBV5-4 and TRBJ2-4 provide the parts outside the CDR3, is ETGVTQSPTHLIKTRGQQVTLRCSSQSGHNTVSWYQQALGQGPQFIFQYYREEENGRGNFPPRFSGLQFPNYSSELNVNALELDDSALYLCASRKGENPKNIQYFGAGTRLSVL.